These T cell receptor beta chains were read from a single sample in a study of T-cell memory formation after mild COVID-19. TCRdb called the 5' RACE reads again in MiXCR, with one record for every CDR3 protein. The sample contains more than 250,000 distinct CDR3 sequences, about a sixth of which appear only once. Sequenced: PBMCs or a T cell subset sorted from them (not recorded which). The receptors here all came from a man between 18 and 29 years old who had mild COVID-19 (a few samples of this study predate the infection). Cell type and time point are not known. Both conserved end residues are trimmed from each CDR3.

v_gene	j_gene	CDR3aa
TRBV20-1	TRBJ1-2	SAARSHGYT
TRBV10-3	TRBJ2-5	AISDSAGRVVETQY
TRBV7-2	TRBJ1-5	ASSQSGTGGRGQPQH
TRBV12-3/TRBV12-4	TRBJ2-5	ASRRGLAGQETQY
TRBV6-6	TRBJ1-2	ASSYMGASYGYT
TRBV6-6	TRBJ2-2	ATSRPGGTGELF
TRBV7-9	TRBJ2-2	ASSLGLVPGELF
TRBV5-1	TRBJ2-2	ASSLDGGPSTGELF
TRBV5-1	TRBJ2-3	ASSLYRSSTDTQY
TRBV5-6	TRBJ2-7	ASSQGGRSYEQY
TRBV9	TRBJ2-3	ASSVDGISDTQY
TRBV4-1	TRBJ2-2	ASRTATGGETGELF
TRBV6-5	TRBJ2-7	ASSYGTFYEQY
TRBV20-1	TRBJ2-3	SARASGATDTQY
TRBV4-1	TRBJ2-7	ASSQGHHSSYEQY
TRBV7-6	TRBJ2-5	ASSHVRGDSPGSQY
TRBV9	TRBJ2-7	ASSVEVGNYEQY
TRBV2	TRBJ2-5	ASRQRRKGGGETQY
TRBV20-1	TRBJ1-1	SARLAGNTEAF
TRBV7-2	TRBJ2-5	ASSPSGGKETQY
TRBV6-1	TRBJ1-1	ASSNQGKEAF
TRBV7-2	TRBJ2-5	ASSISGGQETQY